This record concerns one T cell receptor beta chain sequence. The antigen is not known. The data were obtained in a study of cytomegalovirus exposure and HLA in healthy donors. Background on the study: From donors who were HLA-typed, an early data release held 80 million or so unique TCRs. Overall study findings and caveats: Several V segments, TRBV6-2 and TRBV6-3 among them, could not be told apart and were dropped.

Per the germline V gene, CDR1 is SQVTM and CDR2 is ANQGSEA. The CDR3 length is 12 residues. Trimming removed 6 bases at V and 2 bases at J, with 10 bases between. The PCR made use of 60 Vbeta and 13 Jbeta primers. This table comes from immunoSEQ multiplex PCR, and its TCRdb copy is limited to in-frame clones, with some not included. This table holds about 120,000 clones, roughly 80% found once. The clonotype was recovered from a female donor in good health and CMV-seropositive. The chain carries TRBV29-1 and TRBJ1-2; D is possibly TRBD1 (5 bases). The specimen was PBMCs. CDR3 DNA sequence: TGCAGCGTCGCCGCAGGGAACTATGGCTACACCTTC. It yields the protein CSVAAGNYGYTF. Variable domain in full (rest from reference TRBV29-1 and TRBJ1-2): SAVISQKPSRDICQRGTSLTIQCQVDSQVTMMFWYRQQPGQSLTLIATANQGSEATYESGFVIDKFPISRPNLTFSTLTVSNMSPEDSSIYLCSVAAGNYGYTFGSGTRLTVV.